Shown below are 32 T cell receptor beta chains from a single sample sequenced in a study of blood T cell repertoires in COVID-19. Data came from immunoSEQ multiplex PCR; TCRdb stores just in-frame clones and leaves some out. The data contain some 330,000 clones, 92% of them seen just once; the ten biggest clones take up around a sixth. What was sequenced was PBMCs or T cells enriched from blood (not recorded which). All receptors come from a woman in her twenties or thirties who had recovered from COVID-19.

Here the CDR3 DNA reads TGTGCCAGCAGCCACGGGGGGATGAACACCGGGGAGCTGTTTTTT. Translated: CASSHGGMNTGELFF. V usage is TRBV5-6 and J usage is TRBJ2-2, with 7 positions matching TRBD2. Trimming at V came to 4 bases and at J to 1 base, leaving 4 bases not matched to a gene. The CDR3 runs to 15 residues. CDR1 and CDR2 from the germline V gene are SGHDT and YYEEEE.

This rearrangement joins TRBV19 to TRBJ2-2; 9 bases align to TRBD2. CDR1 is LNHDA and CDR2 is SQIVND in the germline V gene (reference sequence). Trimming removed 7 bases from V and 5 bases from J; junction bases left unmatched: 8. CDR3 length: 15 residues. The CDR3 DNA reads TGTGCCAGTACCCCTAGCGGGATTGTGACCGGGGAGCTGTTTTTT. Its translation is CASTPSGIVTGELFF.

The V call is TRBV9, the J call TRBJ2-3; 7 nucleotides match TRBD2. CDR1 SGDLS and CDR2 YYNGEE come from the germline V gene. The CDR3 is 16 residues long. V lost 2 bases and J lost 6; bases outside the gene matches: 12. CDR3 sequence: CASSVESGEGADTQYF. The CDR3 coding sequence is TGTGCCAGCAGCGTGGAGAGCGGGGAGGGCGCCGATACGCAGTATTTT.

About this clone itself: Other DNA sequences in this specimen translate into the identical CDR3. CDR3 bases: TGTGCCAGCTCACCCGGACAGGGGAGGACTGAAGCTTTCTTT. It is translated as CASSPGQGRTEAFF. V is TRBV18 and J is TRBJ1-1, with 9 bases lining up with TRBD1. V was pared by 3 bases and J by 5 bases, with 4 bases of the junction left unmatched. Germline-derived CDR1 and CDR2 are KGHSH and LQKENI. The CDR3 loop spans 14 amino acids.

The chain recombines TRBV20-1 with TRBJ1-6, with 7 bases identical to TRBD1. In germline, CDR1 is DFQATT, CDR2 SNEGSKA (reference sequence). Losses at the gene ends were 3 bases for V and 4 bases for J; bases not matched to a gene: 9. The CDR3 is 16 residues long. This CDR3 reads CSASLRDREYNSPLHF. The CDR3 nucleotides are TGCAGTGCTAGTTTACGAGACAGGGAGTATAATTCACCCCTCCACTTT.

The chain uses TRBV7-8 and TRBJ1-1; 7 positions agree with TRBD1. Trimming cost V 5 bases and J 1 base; bases outside gene matches: 7. CDR1 and CDR2 from the germline V gene are SGHVS and FQNEAQ. The CDR3 sequence is 15 residues long. The chain's CDR3 is CASSRRDSQNTEAFF. CDR3 nucleotide sequence: TGTGCCAGCAGCAGGCGGGACAGTCAGAACACTGAAGCTTTCTTT.

The V call is TRBV7-3, the J call TRBJ2-2; D is perhaps TRBD2 (6 bases). Trimming cost V 2 bases and J 4 bases, with 11 bases left between them. The CDR3 sequence is 15 residues long. CDR1 and CDR2 (germline): SGHTA, FQGTGA. The CDR3 protein is CASSLAVGGTGELFF. The CDR3 nucleotides read TGTGCCAGCAGCTTAGCTGTGGGAGGCACCGGGGAGCTGTTTTTT.

J is TRBJ1-1 and V is TRBV28; D may be TRBD1 (5 bases). The CDR3 consists of 13 residues. In germline, CDR1 is MDHEN, CDR2 SYDVKM. Trimming removed 8 bases from V and 1 base from J, with 11 bases in between. The CDR3 bases are TGTGCCAGCGGGTCTCAGGGGAACACTGAAGCTTTCTTT. Its translation: CASGSQGNTEAFF.

This rearrangement joins TRBV18 to TRBJ2-1, with D possibly matching TRBD2 (7 bases). The V gene lost 2 bases and the J gene lost 3 bases, with 11 bases spanning the gap. Germline V CDR1 and CDR2: KGHSH, LQKENI. This CDR3 has 15 amino acids. CDR3 in DNA: TGTGCCAGCTCACCAGGGGGGGCTATCTACAATGAGCAGTTCTTC. It codes for CASSPGGAIYNEQFF.

This chain uses TRBV4-2 with TRBJ2-7; possible D gene TRBD1, 6 bases. This CDR3 has 16 amino acids. V lost 2 bases and J 3 bases, leaving 17 bases between the germline ends. Germline V gene data show CDR1 as LGHNA and CDR2 as YNFKEQ. The CDR3 sequence: CASSQSVAGAFYEQYF. The CDR3 DNA reads as TGTGCCAGCAGCCAATCAGTAGCAGGGGCGTTCTACGAGCAGTACTTC.

The chain employs TRBV20-1 and TRBJ1-2; D is undetermined. This CDR3 has 10 amino acids. V lost 3 bases and J 9 bases, leaving 8 bases between the germline ends. Germline V gene lookup returns CDR1 DFQATT and CDR2 SNEGSKA (reference sequence). Written as DNA, the CDR3 is TGCAGTGCTAGTTCCAGGAGCTACACCTTC. Its protein is CSASSRSYTF.

This clone was observed a few times. The chain carries TRBV18 and TRBJ1-2; the match to TRBD1 covers 10 bases. The CDR3 is made up of 16 amino acids. V lost 3 bases, J lost 5 bases, and 9 bases stayed unmatched. Germline lookup yields CDR1 KGHSH and CDR2 LQKENI. CDR3 protein: CASSPSTRTGGYGYTF. CDR3 bases: TGTGCCAGCTCACCTTCGACGAGGACAGGGGGATATGGCTACACCTTC.

The rearrangement joins TRBV6-6 to TRBJ2-7; D possibly corresponds to TRBD1 (5 bases). The germline V gene encodes CDR1 MNHNY and CDR2 SVGAGI (reference sequence). This CDR3 region has 12 residues. V was cut by 6 bases and J by 4 bases, with 10 bases left in between. The chain's CDR3 is CASRDTYYEQYF. CDR3 nucleotides: TGTGCCAGCAGGGACACCTATTACGAGCAGTACTTC.

The J gene is TRBJ2-1, the V gene TRBV6-6; D is uncertain. The CDR3 loop spans 12 amino acids. CDR1 is MNHNY, CDR2 SVGAGI, per germline (reference sequence). Trimming removed 2 bases from V and 7 bases from J, with 6 bases in between. The CDR3 protein is CASSYITNEQFF. CDR3 coding DNA: TGTGCCAGCAGTTACATTACTAATGAGCAGTTCTTC.

The chain joins TRBV4-1 to TRBJ1-6, with D tentatively TRBD1 (6 bases). Germline-derived CDR1 and CDR2 are MGHRA and YSYEKL. V gave up 3 bases and J gave up 7 bases, with 10 bases separating them. The CDR3 has 14 residues. The CDR3 nucleotides are TGCGCCAGCAGCCAGGGCAGGGGAAATTCACCCCTCCACTTT. This codes for CASSQGRGNSPLHF.

The J gene is TRBJ1-1, the V gene TRBV5-1; no definite D call. The CDR3 is 14 amino acids. Per germline, CDR1 SGHRS and CDR2 YFSETQ. Between the trimmed V and J ends, which lost 4 bases and 5 bases, there was a span of 15 bases. Here the CDR3 DNA reads TGCGCCAGCAGCGAGGGCAGCATTGGGACTGAAGCTTTCTTT. It codes for CASSEGSIGTEAFF. Variable domain in full (rest from reference TRBV5-1 and TRBJ1-1): KAGVTQTPRYLIKTRGQQVTLSCSPISGHRSVSWYQQTPGQGLQFLFEYFSETQRNKGNFPGRFSGRQFSNSRSEMNVSTLELGDSALYLCASSEGSIGTEAFFGQGTRLTVV.

V gene TRBV7-2 combines with J gene TRBJ1-2, with D possibly matching TRBD1 (6 bases). CDR1 SGHTA and CDR2 FQGNSA come from the germline V gene. V lost 4 bases and J 5 bases, leaving 11 bases between the germline ends. The CDR3 spans 13 residues. This chain's CDR3 is CASSSRTVYGYTF. CDR3 bases: TGTGCCAGCAGCTCAAGGACAGTTTATGGCTACACCTTC.

The rearrangement uses TRBV4-3 and TRBJ2-7, with 9 bases matching TRBD2. V shed 4 bases, J shed 1 base, and the junction held 5 bases outside the gene matches. Germline loops: CDR1 LGHNA, CDR2 YSLEER. This CDR3 contains 15 residues. The CDR3 loop reads CASSPGLAGSYEQYF. CDR3 sequence (DNA): TGCGCCAGCAGCCCTGGGCTAGCGGGGTCCTACGAGCAGTACTTC.

V and J are TRBV28 and TRBJ2-1, with 9 bases that match TRBD1. CDR1 is MDHEN, CDR2 SYDVKM, per germline. With V trimmed by 5 bases and J by 2 bases, 1 base remained unmatched. The CDR3 extends over 14 amino acids. CDR3 coding DNA: TGTGCCAGCAGTCGGACAGGGGCCTACAATGAGCAGTTCTTC. Amino acids: CASSRTGAYNEQFF.

The rearrangement joins TRBV14 to TRBJ1-6, with a possible D match to TRBD1 (6 bases). V was shortened by 5 bases and J by 9 bases, with 17 bases between the two germline ends. Germline CDR1 and CDR2: SGHDN and FVKESK. The CDR3 sequence is 15 residues long. The CDR3 region has the DNA TGTGCCAGCAGCACCTACAGGGTCGAGGGTTCACCCCTCCACTTT. This sequence encodes CASSTYRVEGSPLHF.

The chain has TRBV4-3 and TRBJ2-1; weak D call: TRBD1 (6 bases). Trimming stripped 4 bases from V and 6 bases from J, with 13 bases between. This CDR3 contains 14 residues. The germline CDR1 and CDR2 sequences are LGHNA and YSLEER. CDR3 protein: CASSRTEGPNEQFF. The DNA for the CDR3 is TGCGCCAGCAGCCGGACAGAAGGCCCCAATGAGCAGTTCTTC.

The chain is built from TRBV5-4 and TRBJ2-7; D perhaps matches TRBD1 (8 bases). Trimming cost V 4 bases and J 0 bases, with 14 bases left between them. CDR3 length equals 15 residues. Germline V gives CDR1 SGHNT, CDR2 YYREEE (reference sequence). CDR3 region: CASSGGDRSSYEQYF. The CDR3 nucleotides read TGTGCCAGCAGCGGGGGGGACAGGAGCTCCTACGAGCAGTACTTC. Supplemented by reference TRBV5-4 and TRBJ2-7, the full variable domain reads ETGVTQSPTHLIKTRGQQVTLRCSSQSGHNTVSWYQQALGQGPQFIFQYYREEENGRGNFPPRFSGLQFPNYSSELNVNALELDDSALYLCASSGGDRSSYEQYFGPGTRLTVT.

The chain has TRBV4-3 and TRBJ1-2; 11 positions agree with TRBD1. This CDR3 has 15 amino acids. With 3 bases clipped from V and 7 bases from J, the junction kept 7 bases outside the gene matches. Looked up from germline, CDR1 is LGHNA and CDR2 is YSLEER. CDR3 DNA sequence: TGCGCCAGCAGCCACCCGGGACAGGGGGTAGTTGGCTACACCTTC. Translating it yields CASSHPGQGVVGYTF.

This chain links TRBV29-1 with TRBJ2-1, with no clear D. CDR1 and CDR2 from the germline V gene are SQVTM and ANQGSEA. This CDR3 comprises 13 residues. Trimming left V 0 bases short and J 1 base short, with 4 bases between. DNA for the CDR3: TGCAGCGTTGAAGAGACTTCCTACAATGAGCAGTTCTTC. It yields the protein CSVEETSYNEQFF.

This clone appeared a single time. The genes are TRBV28 and TRBJ2-1; D remains unclear. Germline CDR1 MDHEN, CDR2 SYDVKM. This CDR3 is 14 amino acids long. V dropped 8 bases and J dropped 0 bases, with 11 bases sitting between them. The CDR3 region is CASVEDSSYNEQFF. The DNA of the CDR3 is TGTGCCAGCGTCGAGGATAGCTCCTACAATGAGCAGTTCTTC.

A note on this clone: Additional DNA sequences in this sample encode the identical CDR3. V is TRBV28 and J is TRBJ1-4; D is unresolved. The CDR3 is 14 amino acids. Germline V gene lookup returns CDR1 MDHEN and CDR2 SYDVKM. V lost 2 bases to trimming and J lost 0 bases, with 4 bases between them. The CDR3 DNA follows: TGTGCCAGCAGTTTAACACCAACTAATGAAAAACTGTTTTTT. Amino acid sequence: CASSLTPTNEKLFF.

This clone was recorded once. The chain links TRBV19 to TRBJ1-2; D is unclear. The V gene lost 6 bases and the J gene lost 4 bases, with 12 bases spanning the gap. The CDR3 totals 13 residues. Germline V CDR1 and CDR2: LNHDA, SQIVND (reference sequence). CDR3 protein: CASSLESPYGYTF. The CDR3 nucleotides read TGTGCCAGTAGCCTTGAGTCACCCTATGGCTACACCTTC.

This clone was seen more than once but under ten times. The genes are TRBV6-4 and TRBJ2-1; 9 positions match TRBD2. Per the germline V gene, CDR1 is MRHNA and CDR2 is SNTAGT. Trimming took 5 bases from V and 0 from J; bases not matched to a gene: 8. The CDR3 loop spans 17 amino acids. The CDR3 DNA sequence: TGTGCCAGCAGTCGAGGGAGCGGGGGGTACTCCTACAATGAGCAGTTCTTC. Its protein product is CASSRGSGGYSYNEQFF.

V gene TRBV3-1 (or the pseudogene TRBV3-2) combines with J gene TRBJ2-7, with D perhaps matching TRBD2 (7 bases). The V end lost 7 bases, the J end lost 5 bases, and 18 bases lay between the germline ends. CDR3 length: 14 amino acids. Germline assignment: CDR1 LGHDT and CDR2 YNNKEL (reference sequence). CDR3 loop: CASTLEGGGHEQYF. CDR3 coding DNA: TGTGCCAGCACCCTAGAGGGGGGGGGCCACGAGCAGTACTTC.

The chain couples TRBV3-1 (or the pseudogene TRBV3-2) to TRBJ2-3; possible D gene TRBD2, 5 bases. V was shortened by 7 bases and J by 8 bases, with 19 bases between the two germline ends. The CDR3 runs to 14 residues. Looked up from germline, CDR1 is LGHDT and CDR2 is YNNKEL (reference sequence). The CDR3 reads CASTPPLGDGTQYF. The CDR3 nucleotides read TGTGCCAGCACCCCACCCCTCGGGGATGGTACGCAGTATTTT.

J is TRBJ2-3 and V is TRBV11-1; weak D call: TRBD2 (7 bases). The CDR3 has 13 residues. V lost 6 bases to trimming and J lost 6 bases, with 13 bases between them. In germline, CDR1 is SGHAT, CDR2 FQDESV (reference sequence). CDR3 in DNA: TGTGCCAGCAGTCCACAGGGAGGGGATACGCAGTATTTT. As protein: CASSPQGGDTQYF.

This clone showed up just a few times. This chain connects TRBV5-4 to TRBJ2-7, with D perhaps matching TRBD1 (5 bases). CDR1 SGHNT and CDR2 YYREEE come from the germline V gene (reference sequence). V gave up 4 bases and J gave up 2 bases, with 13 bases separating them. The length of the CDR3 is 14 residues. The CDR3 spells CASSPGAGTYEQYF. CDR3 sequence (DNA): TGTGCCAGCAGCCCTGGGGCAGGGACCTACGAGCAGTACTTC.